Included here is one T cell receptor beta chain sequence, with context. What it binds is not known. The graft tissue was processed, and this released both intraepithelial and lamina propria lymphocytes. The data were obtained in a study of graft-versus-host responses after intestinal transplantation. Study details: Recipients were all induced with anti-thymocyte globulin, then given tacrolimus and steroids for about three years. Study-wide results and limits: Detection of GvH clones occurred in recipient marrow, and some had their first appearance in ileum or blood.

This CDR3 is built from 14 residues. Per the germline V gene, CDR1 is PRHDT and CDR2 is FYEKMQ (reference sequence). Trimming shortened V by 2 bases and J by 6 bases, and 13 bases separated the two germline ends. Generated by immunoSEQ multiplex PCR, the TCRdb table keeps only in-frame clones and is missing some. The sample lists about 23,000 clones; around 77% were seen once. V usage is TRBV13 and J usage is TRBJ1-1, with D possibly TRBD1 on 6 matching bases. The sequenced sample was ileum tissue, obtained 12 days after intestinal transplant. The TCR comes from a human patient who received an intestinal transplant, so some T cells may come from the graft donor. Here the CDR3 reads CASSLRGGVAEAFF. Here the CDR3 DNA reads TGTGCCAGCAGCTTAAGGGGGGGTGTAGCTGAAGCTTTCTTT. The full variable domain, with the rest looked up from reference TRBV13 and TRBJ1-1, is AAGVIQSPRHLIKEKRETATLKCYPIPRHDTVYWYQQGPGQDPQFLISFYEKMQSDKGSIPDRFSAQQFSDYHSELNMSSLELGDSALYFCASSLRGGVAEAFFGQGTRLTVV.